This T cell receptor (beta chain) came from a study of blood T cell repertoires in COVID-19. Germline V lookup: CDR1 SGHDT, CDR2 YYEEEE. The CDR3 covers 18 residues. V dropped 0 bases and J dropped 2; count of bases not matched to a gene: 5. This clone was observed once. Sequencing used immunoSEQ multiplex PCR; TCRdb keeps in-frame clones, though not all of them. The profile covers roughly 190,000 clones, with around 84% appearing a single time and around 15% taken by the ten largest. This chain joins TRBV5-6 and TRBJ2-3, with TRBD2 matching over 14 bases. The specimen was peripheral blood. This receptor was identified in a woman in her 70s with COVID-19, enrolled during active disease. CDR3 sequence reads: CASSLGWTSGGLTDTQYF. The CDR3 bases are TGTGCCAGCAGCTTGGGTTGGACTAGCGGGGGGCTCACAGATACGCAGTATTTT.